This entry describes one T cell receptor (beta chain). In its sample, this clone was seen a few times. Its recognized antigen is unknown. Per-base qualities were not stored, and no clone one base away is much larger. The method behind the library was the immunoSEQ multiplex PCR assay. For the original study's pipeline: A statistical classification framework was built to diagnose cytomegalovirus status from the catalog of TCR beta chain sequences. TCRdb mirrors the immuneACCESS table, restricted to in-frame sequences. Some clones are absent from its copies; in checked studies, under half trace to an unresolved V gene, and the reason for the others is unknown. The V and J calls and clone size are taken from that table; D and trimming were inferred from the DNA. The sample records around 150,000 clones, roughly nine tenths of which are singletons. Of the sample, around 5% is held by the ten largest clones.

These data are taken from a study of cytomegalovirus exposure and HLA in healthy donors (dated by TCRdb to about 2017). In terms of the full investigation: According to a later analysis, the roughly 120 validation repertoires were produced on the same platform as the 666 repertoires of the first cohort. Besides the first cohort of 500 to 700 subjects, a separate validation cohort made up of 120 different subjects was used. High-throughput TCR immunosequencing, statistical association of individual TCRs with disease status, and machine learning were combined to predict cytomegalovirus infection status. The aim of the study was to test whether cataloging public T cell receptors could identify signatures of past pathogen exposure. Paper-wide results and their limitations: A total of fewer than 200 TCR beta chains were listed by the study as associated with cytomegalovirus. It was suggested by the authors that the approach could potentially be generalized to other disease states and immunological phenotypes. The classifier was reported to diagnose cytomegalovirus status with high specificity and sensitivity in both the original cohort and the validation cohort. Of the cluster scores, around 95% were above 0 in a later analysis, which found that TCRs clustered in the first cohort also tended to co-occur in the 95 to 150 validation repertoires. Across donors, most TCR sequences were observed very rarely, whereas some public TCRs were present in many individuals. Three of the identified cytomegalovirus-associated TCR beta chains were confirmed in vitro to be specific for cytomegalovirus antigens. The validation cohort had no HLA typing available for a later analysis, so co-occurrence within that cohort was assessed over all 130 or so repertoires.

CDR1 MNHEY and CDR2 SMNVEV are derived from the germline V gene (reference sequence). Including the terminal cysteine and phenylalanine, the CDR3 comprises 14 residues. The DNA shown is the 42-base CDR3, in frame from base 1. V is trimmed back by 3 bases and J by 8 bases, and the junction contains 7 bases that no gene match accounts for. Donors formed part of the validation cohort, which comprised over a hundred subjects and was distinct from the first cohort of 670 or so subjects. The sequence was obtained from a woman aged 30 to 39 in good health and CMV-seronegative. Sequencing input: PBMCs. The V and J genes are TRBV27 and TRBJ1-2; the central 9 bases match TRBD1. The nucleotides read TGTGCCAGCAGTTTGTCCTCGGGACAGGGAGGCTACACCTTC. This encodes CASSLSSGQGGYTF.